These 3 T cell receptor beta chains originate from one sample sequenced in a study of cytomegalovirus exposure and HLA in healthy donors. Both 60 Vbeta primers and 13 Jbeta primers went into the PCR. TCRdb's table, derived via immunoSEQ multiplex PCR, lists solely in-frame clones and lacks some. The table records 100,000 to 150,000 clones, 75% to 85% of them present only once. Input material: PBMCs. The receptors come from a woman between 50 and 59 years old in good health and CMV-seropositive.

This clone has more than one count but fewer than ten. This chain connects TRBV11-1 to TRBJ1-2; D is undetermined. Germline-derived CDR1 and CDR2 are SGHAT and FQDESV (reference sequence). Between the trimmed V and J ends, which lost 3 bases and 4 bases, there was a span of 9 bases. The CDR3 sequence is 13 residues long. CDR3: CASSFGGSYGYTF. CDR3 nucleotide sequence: TGTGCCAGCAGCTTCGGAGGGAGCTATGGCTACACCTTC.

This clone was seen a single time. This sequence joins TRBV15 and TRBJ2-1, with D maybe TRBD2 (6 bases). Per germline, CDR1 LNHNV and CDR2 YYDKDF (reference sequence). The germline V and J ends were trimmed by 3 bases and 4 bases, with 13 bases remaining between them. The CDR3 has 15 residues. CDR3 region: CATSSRDWVYNEQFF. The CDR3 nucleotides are TGTGCCACCAGCAGCCGGGACTGGGTATACAATGAGCAGTTCTTC.

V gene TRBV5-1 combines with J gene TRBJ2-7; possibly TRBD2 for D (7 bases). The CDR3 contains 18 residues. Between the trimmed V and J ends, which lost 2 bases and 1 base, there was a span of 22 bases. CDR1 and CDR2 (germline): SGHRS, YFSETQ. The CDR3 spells CASSLRVRGRERSYEQYF. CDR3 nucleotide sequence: TGCGCCAGCAGCTTAAGGGTGCGGGGGCGTGAAAGGTCCTACGAGCAGTACTTC.